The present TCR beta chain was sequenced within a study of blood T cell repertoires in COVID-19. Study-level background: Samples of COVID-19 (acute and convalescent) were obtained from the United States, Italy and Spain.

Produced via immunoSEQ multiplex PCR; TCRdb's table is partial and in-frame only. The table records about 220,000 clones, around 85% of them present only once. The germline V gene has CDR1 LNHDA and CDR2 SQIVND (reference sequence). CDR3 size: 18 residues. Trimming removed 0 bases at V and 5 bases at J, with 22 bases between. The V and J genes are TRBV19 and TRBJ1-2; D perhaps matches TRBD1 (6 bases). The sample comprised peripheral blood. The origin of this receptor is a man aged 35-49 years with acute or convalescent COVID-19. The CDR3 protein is CASSIDYPPGQRTYGYTF. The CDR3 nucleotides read TGTGCCAGTAGTATAGATTACCCCCCCGGACAGCGGACTTATGGCTACACCTTC.